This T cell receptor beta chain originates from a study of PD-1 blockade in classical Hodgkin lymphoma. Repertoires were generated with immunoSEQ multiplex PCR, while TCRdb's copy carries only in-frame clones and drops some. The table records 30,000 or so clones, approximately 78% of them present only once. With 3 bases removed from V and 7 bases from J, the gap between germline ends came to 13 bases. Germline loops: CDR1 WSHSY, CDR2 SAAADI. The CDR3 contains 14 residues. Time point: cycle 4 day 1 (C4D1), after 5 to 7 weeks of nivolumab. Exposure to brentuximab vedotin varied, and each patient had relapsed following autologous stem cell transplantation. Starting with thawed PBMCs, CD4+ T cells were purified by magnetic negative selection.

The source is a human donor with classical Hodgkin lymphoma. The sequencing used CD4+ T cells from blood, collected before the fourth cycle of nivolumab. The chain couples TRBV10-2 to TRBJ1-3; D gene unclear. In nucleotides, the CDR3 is TGCGCCAGCAGTGACATAACCCCCCGGAACACCATATATTTT. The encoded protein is CASSDITPRNTIYF.